This T cell receptor beta chain was obtained from a study of T cell responses to AZD1222 COVID-19 vaccine. Germline V lookup: CDR1 SGHTA, CDR2 FQGTGA. V was cut by 5 bases and J by 0 bases, with 10 bases left in between. The CDR3 is 14 amino acids. Regarding this clone: Its specificity is unknown.

Points from the study as a whole: Nearly half of the spike-specific TCRs reportedly recognize variant regions that carry no mutations. Donor demographics were predominantly white British with a female majority; clonal diversity may be underestimated. Once two AZD1222 doses were given, Spike-specific TCR breadth and depth went up. Repertoire sampling was restricted to post-peak T cell response timepoints.

Assay: immunoSEQ multiplex PCR; the TCRdb copy retains only in-frame clones and omits some. The data show tens of thousands of clones, around 90% seen once. The sample in question was peripheral blood, obtained on day 0 of AZD1222 vaccination. The chain employs TRBV7-3 and TRBJ1-1; D remains unclear. The origin of this receptor is an adult in good health. Written as DNA, the CDR3 is TGTGCCAGCAGCCCGGACGGAGTGAACACTGAAGCTTTCTTT. Its translation: CASSPDGVNTEAFF.